A single T cell receptor beta chain is shown here with its context. This record belongs to a study of immune characterization of retroperitoneal liposarcoma. A single record per CDR3 protein comes from TCRdb applying MiXCR to the PCR reads. The sample consists of around 12,000 distinct CDR3 sequences, 47% of them appearing once. CDR1 is MNHEY and CDR2 is SVGEGT in the germline V gene. The CDR3 totals 12 residues. The V and J ends lost 5 bases and 3 bases respectively, with 7 bases between them. What was sequenced was tumor tissue. The TCR comes from a female donor with retroperitoneal liposarcoma. The rearrangement links TRBV6-2 or TRBV6-3 to TRBJ2-5, with unresolved D. CDR3 residues: CASSLMKETQYF. DNA of the CDR3: TGTGCCAGCAGTCTGATGAAAGAGACCCAGTACTTC.